This is a list of T cell receptor beta chains from one sample in a study of blood T cell repertoires in COVID-19. Sequencing used immunoSEQ multiplex PCR; TCRdb keeps in-frame clones, though not all of them. The sample lists some 460,000 clones, 87% occurring once. The specimen sequenced was PBMCs or T cells enriched from blood (not recorded which). These receptors all stem from a woman aged 18-29 years with acute COVID-19. CDR3s include the opening cysteine and the closing phenylalanine or tryptophan. D genes are given only for firm matches. Clone size appears in some rows only: once, few, many, or a class for an expanded clone.

d_gene: NA; abundance: NA; j_gene: TRBJ1-1; v_gene: TRBV7-9; CDR3aa: CASSLIGFGASNTEAFF; CDR3nt: TGTGCCAGCAGCTTGATCGGGTTTGGGGCCTCGAACACTGAAGCTTTCTTT
d_gene: NA; abundance: NA; j_gene: TRBJ1-5; v_gene: TRBV19; CDR3aa: CASSITGIYSNQPQHF; CDR3nt: TGTGCCAGTAGTATAACAGGAATCTATAGCAATCAGCCCCAGCATTTT
d_gene: NA; abundance: few; j_gene: TRBJ1-5; v_gene: TRBV2; CDR3aa: CASSERGQPQHF; CDR3nt: TGTGCCAGCAGTGAAAGGGGGCAGCCCCAGCATTTT
d_gene: TRBD1; abundance: NA; j_gene: TRBJ2-2; v_gene: TRBV6-1; CDR3aa: CASSGLDRGRIGELFF; CDR3nt: TGTGCCAGCAGTGGCCTCGACAGGGGGCGCATCGGGGAGCTGTTTTTT
d_gene: NA; abundance: once; j_gene: TRBJ2-5; v_gene: TRBV11-2; CDR3aa: CASSLDNQETQYF; CDR3nt: TGTGCCAGCAGCTTGGACAACCAAGAGACCCAGTACTTC
d_gene: NA; abundance: NA; j_gene: TRBJ2-1; v_gene: TRBV12-5; CDR3aa: CASGPSRDGNEQFF; CDR3nt: TGTGCTAGTGGTCCCTCGCGGGATGGCAATGAGCAGTTCTTC
d_gene: TRBD1; abundance: NA; j_gene: TRBJ2-7; v_gene: TRBV7-6; CDR3aa: CASSLGDRGYEQYF; CDR3nt: TGTGCCAGCAGCCTAGGAGACAGGGGCTACGAGCAGTACTTC
d_gene: NA; abundance: NA; j_gene: TRBJ2-5; v_gene: TRBV7-9; CDR3aa: CASSLSGQSQETQYF; CDR3nt: TGTGCCAGCAGCCTTTCAGGACAGTCCCAAGAGACCCAGTACTTC
d_gene: NA; abundance: once; j_gene: TRBJ1-5; v_gene: TRBV19; CDR3aa: CASSYGQLNQPQHF; CDR3nt: TGTGCCAGTAGTTACGGACAGCTCAATCAGCCCCAGCATTTT
d_gene: NA; abundance: NA; j_gene: TRBJ1-1; v_gene: TRBV9; CDR3aa: CASSQTGLRTEAFF; CDR3nt: TGTGCCAGCAGCCAAACAGGGTTACGAACTGAAGCTTTCTTT
d_gene: TRBD1; abundance: NA; j_gene: TRBJ2-2; v_gene: TRBV10-3; CDR3aa: CAISGVGQGGTGELFF; CDR3nt: TGTGCCATCAGTGGGGTAGGACAGGGTGGCACCGGGGAGCTGTTTTTT
d_gene: NA; abundance: NA; j_gene: TRBJ2-1; v_gene: TRBV2; CDR3aa: CASAQGMDYNEQFF; CDR3nt: TGTGCCAGCGCACAGGGAATGGATTACAATGAGCAGTTCTTC
d_gene: NA; abundance: NA; j_gene: TRBJ1-1; v_gene: TRBV29-1; CDR3aa: CSVVNSLEAEAFF; CDR3nt: TGCAGCGTTGTGAACTCCCTGGAGGCTGAAGCTTTCTTT
d_gene: TRBD2; abundance: few; j_gene: TRBJ2-1; v_gene: TRBV4-3; CDR3aa: CASSQWTSYEQFF; CDR3nt: TGCGCCAGCAGCCAATGGACTAGCTATGAGCAGTTCTTC
d_gene: NA; abundance: NA; j_gene: TRBJ2-2; v_gene: TRBV6-2/TRBV6-3; CDR3aa: CASSYSIHLNTGELFF; CDR3nt: TGTGCCAGCAGTTACTCGATCCACTTGAACACCGGGGAGCTGTTTTTT
d_gene: NA; abundance: NA; j_gene: TRBJ1-4; v_gene: TRBV3-1/TRBV3-2; CDR3aa: CASSTTGGQFIKKLFF; CDR3nt: TGTGCCAGCAGCACGACCGGCGGACAGTTTATCAAAAAACTGTTTTTT
d_gene: TRBD2; abundance: NA; j_gene: TRBJ2-1; v_gene: TRBV10-1; CDR3aa: CASSDGAGGPYNEQFF; CDR3nt: TGCGCCAGCAGTGATGGGGCGGGAGGACCTTACAATGAGCAGTTCTTC
d_gene: TRBD1; abundance: NA; j_gene: TRBJ2-2; v_gene: TRBV11-2; CDR3aa: CASSLAGQGGRRGGELFF; CDR3nt: TGTGCCAGCAGCTTAGCGGGACAGGGGGGTCGCAGGGGCGGGGAGCTGTTTTTT
d_gene: TRBD2; abundance: NA; j_gene: TRBJ2-3; v_gene: TRBV3-1/TRBV3-2; CDR3aa: CASSQEASGRDTQYF; CDR3nt: TGTGCCAGCAGCCAAGAAGCTAGCGGGAGGGATACGCAGTATTTT
d_gene: NA; abundance: NA; j_gene: TRBJ1-5; v_gene: TRBV6-2/TRBV6-3; CDR3aa: CASSYLYGNQPQHF; CDR3nt: TGTGCCAGCAGTTACTTGTATGGCAATCAGCCCCAGCATTTT
d_gene: TRBD1; abundance: NA; j_gene: TRBJ2-7; v_gene: TRBV28; CDR3aa: CASSSTGGLAYEQYF; CDR3nt: TGTGCCAGCAGTTCGACAGGGGGCCTTGCCTACGAGCAGTACTTC
d_gene: NA; abundance: NA; j_gene: TRBJ1-6; v_gene: TRBV27; CDR3aa: CASSRSGFRDSPLHF; CDR3nt: TGTGCCAGCAGCCGCTCAGGGTTTCGAGATTCACCCCTCCACTTT
d_gene: TRBD2; abundance: NA; j_gene: TRBJ2-2; v_gene: TRBV30; CDR3aa: CAWSALAGLVGELFF; CDR3nt: TGTGCCTGGAGCGCCCTAGCGGGGTTGGTCGGGGAGCTGTTTTTT
d_gene: TRBD2; abundance: NA; j_gene: TRBJ2-1; v_gene: TRBV12-5; CDR3aa: CASGLVRSGDNEQFF; CDR3nt: TGTGCTAGTGGTTTGGTAAGAAGCGGGGACAATGAGCAGTTCTTC
d_gene: NA; abundance: NA; j_gene: TRBJ1-4; v_gene: TRBV7-9; CDR3aa: CASSLRTAEKLFF; CDR3nt: TGTGCCAGCAGCTTAAGGACAGCTGAAAAACTGTTTTTT
d_gene: NA; abundance: NA; j_gene: TRBJ1-2; v_gene: TRBV19; CDR3aa: CASSMGGASYGYTF; CDR3nt: TGTGCCAGTAGTATGGGGGGGGCCAGCTATGGCTACACCTTC
d_gene: NA; abundance: NA; j_gene: TRBJ1-3; v_gene: TRBV30; CDR3aa: CAWSVGGGGGTIYF; CDR3nt: TGTGCCTGGAGTGTTGGGGGGGGCGGAGGCACCATATATTTT
d_gene: TRBD1; abundance: NA; j_gene: TRBJ1-1; v_gene: TRBV28; CDR3aa: CASRTGTENTEAFF; CDR3nt: TGTGCCAGCAGGACTGGGACAGAGAACACTGAAGCTTTCTTT
d_gene: NA; abundance: NA; j_gene: TRBJ1-2; v_gene: TRBV7-2; CDR3aa: CASVQGSANYGYTF; CDR3nt: TGTGCCAGCGTACAGGGCTCGGCTAACTATGGCTACACCTTC
d_gene: NA; abundance: NA; j_gene: TRBJ1-5; v_gene: TRBV27; CDR3aa: CASSLRIGGSVNQPQHF; CDR3nt: TGTGCCAGCAGCCTCCGGATCGGGGGGTCAGTAAATCAGCCCCAGCATTTT
d_gene: NA; abundance: NA; j_gene: TRBJ1-1; v_gene: TRBV18; CDR3aa: CASSLLQISNMNTEAFF; CDR3nt: TGTGCCAGCTCACTATTACAGATAAGTAACATGAACACTGAAGCTTTCTTT
d_gene: NA; abundance: NA; j_gene: TRBJ2-7; v_gene: TRBV4-1; CDR3aa: CASSPGLNNAYEQYF; CDR3nt: TGCGCCAGCAGCCCGGGACTGAACAATGCCTACGAGCAGTACTTC
d_gene: NA; abundance: NA; j_gene: TRBJ2-7; v_gene: TRBV28; CDR3aa: CASSLSVGVNEQYF; CDR3nt: TGTGCCAGCAGTTTATCTGTAGGGGTCAACGAGCAGTACTTC
d_gene: TRBD1; abundance: few; j_gene: TRBJ2-7; v_gene: TRBV7-2; CDR3aa: CASSLKSRTGNRVAYEQYF; CDR3nt: TGTGCCAGCAGCCTAAAGTCCCGGACAGGTAACAGAGTGGCCTACGAGCAGTACTTC
d_gene: NA; abundance: NA; j_gene: TRBJ1-5; v_gene: TRBV30; CDR3aa: CALGGLQPQHF; CDR3nt: TGTGCACTCGGGGGACTCCAGCCCCAGCATTTT
d_gene: TRBD2; abundance: NA; j_gene: TRBJ2-3; v_gene: TRBV3-1/TRBV3-2; CDR3aa: CASSQGLAGGATDTQYF; CDR3nt: TGTGCCAGCAGCCAGGGACTAGCGGGGGGGGCCACAGATACGCAGTATTTT
d_gene: TRBD1; abundance: once; j_gene: TRBJ1-6; v_gene: TRBV2; CDR3aa: CASRADRGNSPLHF; CDR3nt: TGTGCCAGCAGAGCCGACAGGGGAAATTCACCCCTCCACTTT
d_gene: TRBD1; abundance: few; j_gene: TRBJ1-1; v_gene: TRBV29-1; CDR3aa: CSVKQGATEAFF; CDR3nt: TGCAGCGTTAAACAGGGGGCGACTGAAGCTTTCTTT
d_gene: TRBD2; abundance: NA; j_gene: TRBJ2-7; v_gene: TRBV11-2; CDR3aa: CASSAQLAGRHYEQYF; CDR3nt: TGTGCCAGCAGCGCACAACTAGCGGGGCGTCACTACGAGCAGTACTTC
d_gene: TRBD1; abundance: NA; j_gene: TRBJ2-3; v_gene: TRBV5-1; CDR3aa: CASSLARGFPTDTQYF; CDR3nt: TGCGCCAGCAGCTTGGCCAGGGGGTTTCCCACAGATACGCAGTATTTT
d_gene: NA; abundance: NA; j_gene: TRBJ1-1; v_gene: TRBV19; CDR3aa: CASSIGGTNTEAFF; CDR3nt: TGTGCCAGTAGTATAGGCGGCACGAACACTGAAGCTTTCTTT
d_gene: TRBD1; abundance: NA; j_gene: TRBJ2-2; v_gene: TRBV5-1; CDR3aa: CASSPRQGWPTRELFF; CDR3nt: TGCGCCAGCAGCCCACGACAGGGTTGGCCAACAAGGGAGCTGTTTTTT
d_gene: NA; abundance: NA; j_gene: TRBJ2-2; v_gene: TRBV7-6; CDR3aa: CASSKIWTAPNTGELFF; CDR3nt: TGTGCCAGCAGCAAAATCTGGACAGCCCCCAACACCGGGGAGCTGTTTTTT
d_gene: NA; abundance: NA; j_gene: TRBJ2-2; v_gene: TRBV30; CDR3aa: CAWSRGPGELFF; CDR3nt: TGTGCCTGGAGTCGCGGTCCCGGGGAGCTGTTTTTT
d_gene: NA; abundance: NA; j_gene: TRBJ2-5; v_gene: TRBV3-1/TRBV3-2; CDR3aa: CASSRLSNIGVKTQYF; CDR3nt: TGTGCCAGCAGCCGACTGTCTAATATTGGAGTGAAGACCCAGTACTTC
d_gene: TRBD1; abundance: once; j_gene: TRBJ1-3; v_gene: TRBV6-5; CDR3aa: CASSRDRETGNTIYF; CDR3nt: TGTGCCAGCAGTCGGGACAGAGAGACTGGAAACACCATATATTTT
d_gene: NA; abundance: NA; j_gene: TRBJ1-5; v_gene: TRBV6-4; CDR3aa: CASSEQPHEPQHF; CDR3nt: TGTGCCAGCAGTGAACAACCCCATGAGCCCCAGCATTTT
d_gene: NA; abundance: NA; j_gene: TRBJ2-5; v_gene: TRBV7-2; CDR3aa: CASSLASPGGETQYF; CDR3nt: TGTGCCAGCAGCTTAGCGTCCCCGGGTGGAGAGACCCAGTACTTC
d_gene: NA; abundance: NA; j_gene: TRBJ1-4; v_gene: TRBV7-9; CDR3aa: CASSSLDEKLFF; CDR3nt: TGTGCCAGCAGCTCCCTCGATGAAAAACTGTTTTTT
d_gene: TRBD1; abundance: NA; j_gene: TRBJ1-2; v_gene: TRBV3-1/TRBV3-2; CDR3aa: CASSPDRTGVLNGYTF; CDR3nt: TGTGCCAGCAGCCCAGACCGGACAGGGGTTTTAAATGGCTACACCTTC
d_gene: NA; abundance: NA; j_gene: TRBJ1-1; v_gene: TRBV5-4; CDR3aa: CASIPTSRTEAFF; CDR3nt: TGTGCCAGCATACCGACAAGTAGGACTGAAGCTTTCTTT
d_gene: TRBD1; abundance: few; j_gene: TRBJ1-3; v_gene: TRBV24-1; CDR3aa: CATSGWDSASGGNTIYF; CDR3nt: TGTGCCACCAGTGGATGGGACAGCGCCTCGGGCGGAAACACCATATATTTT
d_gene: NA; abundance: once; j_gene: TRBJ1-6; v_gene: TRBV7-2; CDR3aa: CASSLITGTRSPLHF; CDR3nt: TGTGCCAGCAGCTTAATTACAGGGACGAGGTCACCCCTCCACTTT
d_gene: NA; abundance: many; j_gene: TRBJ2-3; v_gene: TRBV4-1; CDR3aa: CASSQLDILSTDTQYF; CDR3nt: TGCGCCAGCAGCCAACTAGATATCCTCAGCACAGATACGCAGTATTTT
d_gene: TRBD1; abundance: NA; j_gene: TRBJ1-3; v_gene: TRBV3-1/TRBV3-2; CDR3aa: CASSPGGIGNTIYF; CDR3nt: TGTGCCAGCAGCCCAGGGGGTATTGGAAACACCATATATTTT
d_gene: NA; abundance: NA; j_gene: TRBJ1-2; v_gene: TRBV6-5; CDR3aa: CASQGLGRGYGYTF; CDR3nt: TGTGCCAGCCAGGGGTTGGGGAGGGGGTATGGCTACACCTTC
d_gene: NA; abundance: NA; j_gene: TRBJ2-7; v_gene: TRBV7-9; CDR3aa: CATPDPYEQYF; CDR3nt: TGTGCCACCCCAGATCCCTACGAGCAGTACTTC
d_gene: TRBD1; abundance: NA; j_gene: TRBJ2-6; v_gene: TRBV13; CDR3aa: CASSPGTGVSGANVLTF; CDR3nt: TGTGCCAGCAGCCCCGGGACAGGAGTCTCTGGGGCCAACGTCCTGACTTTC
d_gene: NA; abundance: few; j_gene: TRBJ1-1; v_gene: TRBV21-1; CDR3aa: CASSKLLHAGQVRAFF; CDR3nt: TGTGCCAGCAGCAAACTCCTACACGCGGGACAGGTGCGAGCTTTCTTT